A selection of T cell receptor beta chains follows, all from one sample in a study of Tregs in tolerant kidney transplant recipients. Using immunoSEQ multiplex PCR, the repertoire was profiled, and TCRdb retains in-frame clones only, with some absent. The data hold 70,000 to 95,000 clones, with 75% to 95% observed a single time. The sample in question was Tregs from blood, obtained before the transplant. The receptors derive from a human donor who received a combined kidney and bone marrow transplant. Each CDR3 is given with its conserved first and last residue. The order of the fields is clone size, V gene, J gene, D gene, CDR3 protein, CDR3 DNA. A D gene is named only where the DNA matches it firmly. Rows give clone size only sometimes, using once, few, many, or a class for an expanded clone.

-,TRBV5-1,TRBJ2-7,-,CASSYETLSYEQYF,TGCGCCAGCAGCTATGAGACACTCTCCTACGAGCAGTACTTC
-,TRBV1,TRBJ2-6,-,CTSRWIGCAQSRANVLTF,TGCACCAGCAGATGGATTGGTTGTGCACAAAGTCGGGCCAACGTCCTGACTTTC
-,TRBV28,TRBJ2-1,-,CASSSIYRDEQFF,TGTGCCAGCAGCTCTATCTACAGGGATGAGCAGTTCTTC
-,TRBV18,TRBJ2-7,-,CASSPGTGRYEQHF,TGTGCCAGCTCACCCGGGACTGGCCGCTACGAGCAGCACTTC
-,TRBV4-2,TRBJ2-3,TRBD2,CASSQERGRSGRATDTQYF,TGTGCCAGCAGCCAAGAGAGGGGGCGGAGCGGGAGGGCCACAGATACGCAGTATTTT
-,TRBV6-5,TRBJ2-3,-,CASSYGGTSTDTQYF,TGTGCCAGCAGTTACGGCGGGACTAGCACAGATACGCAGTATTTT
-,TRBV5-6,TRBJ2-5,-,CASSLYGQQETQYF,TGTGCCAGCAGCTTGTATGGACAGCAAGAGACCCAGTACTTC
-,TRBV9,TRBJ2-3,TRBD2,CASSETSGNTDTQYF,TGTGCCAGCAGCGAGACTAGCGGGAATACAGATACGCAGTATTTT
-,TRBV7-9,TRBJ1-2,-,CASSLEPGTNYGYTF,TGTGCCAGCAGCTTAGAGCCCGGAACTAACTATGGCTACACCTTC
-,TRBV30,TRBJ1-4,TRBD1,CAWRTQGAINEKLFF,TGTGCCTGGAGGACTCAGGGGGCAATTAATGAAAAACTGTTTTTT
-,TRBV27,TRBJ2-7,TRBD2,CASSWTSGSGGHEQYF,TGTGCCAGCAGTTGGACTAGCGGGAGTGGTGGCCACGAGCAGTACTTC
-,TRBV30,TRBJ2-1,-,CAWSPMGHTLRDEQFF,TGTGCCTGGAGTCCAATGGGTCACACCCTGCGGGATGAGCAGTTCTTC
-,TRBV29-1,TRBJ1-2,TRBD1,CSVLTGAYGYTF,TGCAGCGTCCTGACAGGGGCCTATGGCTACACCTTC
few,TRBV4-1,TRBJ2-1,TRBD2,CASGPGLADNNEQFF,TGCGCCAGCGGCCCGGGACTAGCGGATAACAATGAGCAGTTCTTC
-,TRBV7-2,TRBJ1-5,-,CASSPGGSNQPQHF,TGTGCCAGCAGCCCTGGGGGGAGCAATCAGCCCCAGCATTTT
-,TRBV19,TRBJ1-5,-,CASTQPGPRGNQPQHF,TGTGCCAGTACCCAACCCGGTCCGCGGGGCAATCAGCCCCAGCATTTT
-,TRBV7-9,TRBJ2-1,TRBD1,CASTLGQGEYNEQFF,TGTGCCAGCACCTTGGGACAGGGGGAGTACAATGAGCAGTTCTTC
-,TRBV5-1,TRBJ2-6,-,CASSLDVVPGANVLTF,TGCGCCAGCAGCTTGGATGTGGTCCCTGGGGCCAACGTCCTGACTTTC
once,TRBV29-1,TRBJ2-1,-,CSVQAGYEQFF,TGCAGCGTTCAGGCCGGCTATGAGCAGTTCTTC
-,TRBV11-3,TRBJ1-3,-,CASSSPGGSGNTIYF,TGTGCCAGCAGCTCCCCTGGAGGCTCTGGAAACACCATATATTTT
-,TRBV19,TRBJ2-3,TRBD2,CASSAPGLAPDTQYF,TGTGCCAGTAGTGCTCCGGGACTAGCCCCTGATACGCAGTATTTT
-,TRBV5-6,TRBJ1-1,-,CASSLRAGSTEAFF,TGTGCCAGCAGCTTGAGAGCGGGGAGCACTGAAGCTTTCTTT
-,TRBV5-1,TRBJ2-3,-,CASSSDGRGTDTQYF,TGCGCCAGCAGCTCGGACGGTAGGGGAACAGATACGCAGTATTTT
-,TRBV5-1,TRBJ2-1,-,CASSLSPSGPPYNEQFF,TGCGCCAGCAGCTTGTCCCCCAGCGGACCTCCTTACAATGAGCAGTTCTTC
-,TRBV27,TRBJ1-1,TRBD1,CASSSAGGTEAFF,TGTGCCAGCAGTTCCGCAGGGGGGACTGAAGCTTTCTTT
few,TRBV6-6,TRBJ1-5,-,CASSSGTSRSNQPQHF,TGTGCCAGCAGTTCCGGGACCTCTCGTAGCAATCAGCCCCAGCATTTT
-,TRBV28,TRBJ2-5,TRBD1,CASRRQGGETQYF,TGTGCCAGCAGGAGACAGGGGGGAGAGACCCAGTACTTC
few,TRBV27,TRBJ2-2,TRBD2,CASSLAGGELFF,TGTGCCAGCAGTCTAGCGGGGGGGGAGCTGTTTTTT
-,TRBV27,TRBJ2-2,TRBD2,CASTRAGGGTGELFF,TGTGCCAGCACCCGAGCGGGAGGGGGAACCGGGGAGCTGTTTTTT
-,TRBV6-5,TRBJ1-1,-,CASSYSNPGQDEAFF,TGTGCCAGCAGTTACTCGAACCCTGGGCAGGACGAAGCTTTCTTT
-,TRBV5-4,TRBJ1-4,TRBD1,CASSPPGQDEKLFF,TGTGCCAGCAGTCCTCCGGGACAGGATGAAAAACTGTTTTTT
-,TRBV19,TRBJ2-7,-,CASSSQGGEQYF,TGTGCCAGTAGTAGCCAGGGGGGGGAGCAGTACTTC
-,TRBV5-6,TRBJ2-7,-,CASSFRGQGYEQYF,TGTGCCAGCAGCTTTAGGGGACAAGGCTACGAGCAGTACTTC
-,TRBV4-2,TRBJ2-7,TRBD2,CASSQERLAYEQYF,TGTGCCAGCAGCCAAGAGAGACTAGCTTACGAGCAGTACTTC
-,TRBV10-3,TRBJ2-7,-,CAITGTTGDEQYF,TGTGCCATTACCGGGACGACGGGAGACGAGCAGTACTTC
once,TRBV29-1,TRBJ2-7,TRBD1,CSAEQGSGEQYF,TGCAGCGCCGAACAGGGGTCGGGCGAGCAGTACTTC
-,TRBV7-9,TRBJ2-3,-,CASSPANPRGTDTQYF,TGTGCCAGCAGCCCAGCGAACCCCAGGGGCACAGATACGCAGTATTTT
-,TRBV15,TRBJ1-5,-,CATSRVALGEPQHF,TGTGCCACCAGCAGAGTGGCACTAGGGGAGCCCCAGCATTTT
-,TRBV5-4,TRBJ2-1,-,CASSYVDEQFF,TGTGCCAGCAGCTATGTGGATGAGCAGTTCTTC
-,TRBV7-3,TRBJ1-1,-,CASSSRQSTEAFF,TGTGCCAGCAGCTCCAGACAGAGCACTGAAGCTTTCTTT
-,TRBV11-3,TRBJ2-1,TRBD1,CASSLETGINEQFF,TGTGCCAGCAGCTTGGAGACAGGGATTAATGAGCAGTTCTTC
-,TRBV13,TRBJ2-5,-,CASSFSGTQETQYF,TGTGCCAGCAGCTTTAGCGGAACCCAAGAGACCCAGTACTTC
-,TRBV7-8,TRBJ2-3,-,CASVGDKTDTQYF,TGTGCCAGCGTTGGGGATAAGACAGATACGCAGTATTTT
-,TRBV27,TRBJ2-1,-,CASHSGSYNEQFF,TGTGCCAGCCACAGCGGGTCCTACAATGAGCAGTTCTTC
-,TRBV18,TRBJ2-7,TRBD1,CASSSQGYEQYF,TGTGCCAGCTCATCACAGGGGTACGAGCAGTACTTC
-,TRBV6-9,TRBJ1-2,-,CASSYSLDHYGYTF,TGTGCCAGCAGTTACTCCCTCGACCACTATGGCTACACCTTC
-,TRBV30,TRBJ2-3,-,CAWSVLGALSTDTQYF,TGTGCCTGGAGTGTATTGGGGGCCTTAAGCACAGATACGCAGTATTTT
-,TRBV6-1,TRBJ1-4,-,CASSGGSAFATNEKLFF,TGTGCCAGCAGTGGTGGATCCGCTTTTGCAACTAATGAAAAACTGTTTTTT
-,TRBV15,TRBJ2-1,-,CATSRGPQGYNEQFF,TGTGCCACCAGCAGAGGGCCCCAGGGCTACAATGAGCAGTTCTTC
-,TRBV10-3,TRBJ2-3,-,CAISGGGIDTQYF,TGTGCCATCAGTGGGGGCGGGATCGATACGCAGTATTTT
-,TRBV15,TRBJ2-7,-,CATSRAKVSEQYF,TGTGCCACCAGCAGAGCTAAAGTAAGCGAGCAGTACTTC
-,TRBV28,TRBJ2-5,TRBD1,CASSLPRPGQGFQETQYF,TGTGCCAGCAGTTTGCCAAGACCGGGACAGGGTTTTCAAGAGACCCAGTACTTC
-,TRBV5-1,TRBJ2-3,-,CASRFGDTQYF,TGCGCCAGCAGATTCGGAGATACGCAGTATTTT
-,TRBV5-8,TRBJ2-1,-,CASNPPQAESYNEQFF,TGTGCCAGCAACCCCCCTCAAGCGGAATCCTACAATGAGCAGTTCTTC
-,TRBV9,TRBJ2-2,-,CASSVRDPTNTGELFF,TGTGCCAGCAGCGTAAGGGACCCCACGAACACCGGGGAGCTGTTTTTT
-,TRBV19,TRBJ1-5,-,CASSIGRTVNSNQPQHF,TGTGCCAGTAGTATAGGCCGGACAGTTAATAGCAATCAGCCCCAGCATTTT
-,TRBV30,TRBJ1-1,-,CAWARSSMNTEAFF,TGTGCCTGGGCTCGGAGTTCAATGAACACTGAAGCTTTCTTT
once,TRBV5-1,TRBJ2-5,TRBD2,CASSRPAGGGETQYF,TGCGCCAGCAGCCGCCCAGCGGGAGGGGGCGAGACCCAGTACTTC